These T cell receptor beta chains were read from a single sample in a study of control samples from healthy donors and cancer patients. Repertoires were generated with immunoSEQ multiplex PCR, while TCRdb's copy carries only in-frame clones and drops some. Here the sample spans 85,000 to 95,000 clones, approximately 90% being singletons. Sequencing was done on a sample of blood. The receptors originated from a woman in her 70s in good health. CDR3s include the opening cysteine and the closing phenylalanine or tryptophan.

V gene	J gene	CDR3 protein
TRBV7-8	TRBJ2-1	CASSPQGTSDEQFF
TRBV7-2	TRBJ1-1	CASSTRQGLNTEAFF
TRBV7-9	TRBJ2-3	CASARGRHTDTQYF
TRBV7-9	TRBJ2-2	CASSLDSTGELFF
TRBV20-1	TRBJ2-7	CSASNSNYEQYF
TRBV14	TRBJ2-3	CASSQGRGHTDTQYF
TRBV5-1	TRBJ2-1	CASSTNEQFF
TRBV4-1	TRBJ1-3	CASSQEVQAISGNTIYF
TRBV15	TRBJ1-5	CTTSSGFGNQPQHF
TRBV7-3	TRBJ2-3	CASSWIAGSTDTQYF
TRBV4-1	TRBJ2-5	CASSPTSEKTQYF
TRBV13	TRBJ2-1	CASSRSGTSRNEQFF
TRBV6-5	TRBJ2-7	CASSYSEGTSYEQYF
TRBV7-9	TRBJ1-6	CASSRTGLRNSPLHF
TRBV29-1	TRBJ1-2	CSVESLVLSGYTF
TRBV5-5	TRBJ2-1	CASSFGLAGGRTGNEQFF
TRBV28	TRBJ1-3	CASSQSRVPVRSGNTIYF
TRBV10-3	TRBJ1-3	CAISAGGNTIYF
TRBV6-5	TRBJ2-3	CASTPRTGTAGTQYF
TRBV5-1	TRBJ2-3	CASSTQQGIGTDTQYF
TRBV7-9	TRBJ1-4	CASSPGTQVGEKLFF
TRBV19	TRBJ2-1	CASRGLAGGHKYNEQFF
TRBV11-2	TRBJ2-7	CASSNGRAYEQYF
TRBV19	TRBJ1-2	CASRIKDLRDSTLQLNYGYTF
TRBV5-4	TRBJ1-1	CASSFGGANTEAFF
TRBV5-6	TRBJ2-2	CASSLAGLELFF
TRBV7-7	TRBJ2-3	CASSLTTFSGDTQYF
TRBV10-3	TRBJ2-3	CAIRGSEREKPYF
TRBV5-1	TRBJ1-6	CASSPRDRGRNSPLHF
TRBV5-5	TRBJ2-7	CASRSGQSLYEQYF
TRBV27	TRBJ1-2	CASSLSRGAGGYTF
TRBV19	TRBJ2-1	CASSPETPLAGVHNEQFF
TRBV19	TRBJ2-7	CASGASGRSYEQYF
TRBV30	TRBJ1-1	CAWSRVEAFF
TRBV7-2	TRBJ2-3	CASSSNLGGDTQYF
TRBV29-1	TRBJ2-1	CSVLAWRNNEQFF
TRBV15	TRBJ1-1	CATSLKGGPTEAFF
TRBV25-1	TRBJ1-4	CASSGDRGEKLFF
TRBV9	TRBJ2-3	CASSVRGLAGADTQYF
TRBV28	TRBJ1-5	CASSLSPRQPQHF
TRBV3-1/TRBV3-2	TRBJ1-6	CASSQVEARVGYNSPLHF
TRBV10-2	TRBJ2-7	CASGDGRYEQYF
TRBV7-8	TRBJ2-5	CASSPSGVAGTQYF
TRBV6-1	TRBJ1-6	CASSEGQGESSPLHF
TRBV5-1	TRBJ1-1	CASDTGLPKTEAFF
TRBV30	TRBJ1-5	CAWKQQGANQPQHF
TRBV9	TRBJ2-7	CASSGPLHSGTTGQYF
TRBV10-2	TRBJ1-3	CASSVMFGGSSGNTIYF
TRBV5-6	TRBJ2-2	CASSPTVTGELFF
TRBV18	TRBJ1-3	CASSPETGHGNTIYF
TRBV5-1	TRBJ1-1	CASSLMSRVNTEAFF
TRBV5-1	TRBJ2-3	CASAQEGAQTDTQYF
TRBV7-9	TRBJ2-1	CASSLLLGQGYNEQFF
TRBV5-1	TRBJ2-3	CASSLGGAGGDTQYF
TRBV21-1	TRBJ2-7	CASSKEANRGPYEQYF
TRBV5-1	TRBJ1-2	CASSSEGTTSNYGYTF
TRBV18	TRBJ2-5	CASSPLGGRETQYF
TRBV7-2	TRBJ2-2	CASREQGSNTGELFF
TRBV30	TRBJ1-4	CAWSGREKLFF
TRBV29-1	TRBJ1-5	CSTGYPQHF